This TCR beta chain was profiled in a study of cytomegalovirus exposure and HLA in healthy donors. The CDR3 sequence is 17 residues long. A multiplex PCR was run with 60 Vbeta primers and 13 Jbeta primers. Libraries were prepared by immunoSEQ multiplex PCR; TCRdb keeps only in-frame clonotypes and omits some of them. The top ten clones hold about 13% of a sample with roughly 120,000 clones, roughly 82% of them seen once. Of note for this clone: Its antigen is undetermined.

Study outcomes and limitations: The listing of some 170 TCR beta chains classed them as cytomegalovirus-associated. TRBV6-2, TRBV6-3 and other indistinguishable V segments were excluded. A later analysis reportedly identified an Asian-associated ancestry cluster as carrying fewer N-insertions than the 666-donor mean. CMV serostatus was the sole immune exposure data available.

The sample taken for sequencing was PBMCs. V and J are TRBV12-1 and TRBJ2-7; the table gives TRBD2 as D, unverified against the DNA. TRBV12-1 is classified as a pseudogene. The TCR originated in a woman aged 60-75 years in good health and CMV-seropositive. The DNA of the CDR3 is TGTGCCAGCAGAGTACTAGCGGGAGAACCGGTCTTCTACGAGCAGTACTTC. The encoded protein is CASRVLAGEPVFYEQYF.